The TCR beta chain described here comes from a study of vaccination effects on CD4 cells after COVID-19. In the study overall: In culture with approximately 9.5 IU/ml IL-2 and 9 to 10 ug/ml peptides, PBMC were grown at 1.5 million to 2 million per well. Study results and limitations: At late timepoints after vaccination, vaccine- and infection-induced clones shrank markedly.

Having been cultured for roughly 10 days, the cells underwent CD4+ T cell isolation. Either the mRNA-1273 or the BNT162b2 vaccine was given to participants as two doses. Clones were read by immunoSEQ multiplex PCR, and TCRdb kept only the in-frame ones, dropping some. Altogether about 40,000 clones are present, 55% to 80% being singletons, with the ten largest covering under 10%. Germline V gene sequence: CDR1 MRHNA, CDR2 SNTAGT. V was clipped by 6 bases and J by 2 bases, with 11 bases between them. The CDR3 length is 15 residues. This clone appeared once. The antigen remains unidentified. The TCR originated in a human donor who received a COVID-19 vaccine. The chain employs TRBV6-4 and TRBJ2-6, with a possible D match to TRBD1 (5 bases). This specimen was CD4+ T cells from PBMCs cultured without peptide, taken after COVID-19 vaccination. The DNA of the CDR3 is TGTGCCAGCAGCTCAGGGTCGACTGGGGCCAACGTCCTGACTTTC. It specifies CASSSGSTGANVLTF.